This note documents a single TCR beta chain sequence. Other DNA sequences in the sample encode the same CDR3. As handled by the study authors: Nucleated cell counts were estimated from reference gene primer amplification. Libraries were prepared by immunoSEQ multiplex PCR; TCRdb keeps only in-frame clonotypes and omits some of them. From that table come the V and J calls and clone size; the DNA was used to work out D and trimming. The top ten hold approximately 8.2% of the sample, which has some 180,000 clones, around four fifths seen once. This entry belongs to a study of blood T cell repertoires in COVID-19. Study-wide context: The United States, Italy and Spain supplied acute and convalescent COVID-19 samples. Sources were T cells, B-cell-depleted T cells, or PBMCs; the material itself was cDNA or gDNA.

CDR1 SGHRS and CDR2 YFSETQ come from the germline V gene. Trimming shortened V by 0 bases and J by 3 bases, and 9 bases separated the two germline ends. The CDR3 sequence is 14 residues long. Those enrolled in Seattle joined during active infection and were followed longitudinally afterward. The sequenced sample was peripheral blood. The clonotype comes from a woman at least 80 years old with COVID-19, enrolled during active disease. The rearrangement links TRBV5-1 to TRBJ1-1; D remains ambiguous. The CDR3 protein is CASSLVTGDTEAFF. DNA for the CDR3: TGCGCCAGCAGCTTGGTGACGGGAGACACTGAAGCTTTCTTT.